One sample yielded the 19 T cell receptor beta chains listed below, sequenced in a study of tumor and adjacent non-tumor tissue in lung cancer. The template was RNA from unsorted bulk tissue. The normal lung tissue was taken more than 3 cm from the tumor edge. Three rounds of nested PCR, following a modified ARM-PCR protocol, produced the TCRbeta library. Each CDR3 protein is one row after TCRdb ran MiXCR on the multiplex PCR reads. The sample carries fewer than 100,000 distinct CDR3 sequences, around 82% recorded once. The sample consisted of distant non-tumor lung tissue. The receptors come from a woman in her forties or fifties with non-small cell lung cancer.

This clonotype came up a few times. The CDR3 nucleotides are TGCGCCAGCAGCATTGACAATAGGGCGGACCTCACAGATACGCAGTATTTT. Translating it yields CASSIDNRADLTDTQYF. The chain joins TRBV5-1 to TRBJ2-3; D is undetermined. Germline-derived CDR1 and CDR2 are SGHRS and YFSETQ. V dropped 4 bases and J dropped 2 bases, with 20 bases sitting between them. The CDR3 extends over 17 amino acids. Filled out from reference TRBV5-1 and TRBJ2-3, the complete variable domain reads KAGVTQTPRYLIKTRGQQVTLSCSPISGHRSVSWYQQTPGQGLQFLFEYFSETQRNKGNFPGRFSGRQFSNSRSEMNVSTLELGDSALYLCASSIDNRADLTDTQYFGPGTRLTVL.

With regard to this clonotype: An end of the junction differs from the germline gene, which may be a read error. The chain is built from TRBV6-1 and TRBJ2-7, with a tentative D call TRBD1 (5 bases). Germline loops: CDR1 MNHNS, CDR2 SASEGT. There are 13 residues in the CDR3. CDR3 in amino acids: CASSEGQGYDQYF. The DNA for the CDR3 is TGTGCCAGCAGTGAAGGCCAGGGATACGATCAGTACTTC.

There are many counts of this clonotype. This chain connects TRBV30 to TRBJ1-6; 9 bases fit TRBD1. There are 17 residues in the CDR3. The germline gives CDR1 GTSNPN, CDR2 SVGIG (reference sequence). Trimming at V came to 2 bases and at J to 0 bases, leaving 5 bases not matched to a gene. The CDR3: CAWSPPTGGSYNSPLHF. In DNA, the CDR3 is TGTGCCTGGAGTCCGCCGACAGGGGGCTCCTATAATTCACCCCTCCACTTT. Supplemented by reference TRBV30 and TRBJ1-6, the full variable domain reads SQTIHQWPATLVQPVGSPLSLECTVEGTSNPNLYWYRQAAGRGLQLLFYSVGIGQISSEVPQNLSASRPQDRQFILSSKKLLLSDSGFYLCAWSPPTGGSYNSPLHFGNGTRLTVT.

The genes are TRBV5-1 and TRBJ2-7; D possibly matches TRBD1 or TRBD2 (5 bases each). V gave up 4 bases and J gave up 6 bases, with 20 bases separating them. Germline V gene data show CDR1 as SGHRS and CDR2 as YFSETQ. This CDR3 comprises 15 residues. The CDR3: CASSESGRRIFEQYF. CDR3 DNA: TGCGCCAGCAGCGAATCAGGGAGACGGATATTCGAGCAGTACTTC.

A note on this clonotype: An end of the junction differs from the germline gene, which may be a read error. The V gene is TRBV4-1, the J gene TRBJ1-1, with D perhaps TRBD1 (6 bases). Germline V lookup: CDR1 MGHRA, CDR2 YSYEKL. The CDR3 spans 15 residues. The CDR3 here is CARSQVYRDGTEVFF. DNA of the CDR3: TGCGCCAGGAGCCAAGTCTACAGGGACGGCACTGAAGTTTTCTTT.

In the case of this clonotype: The conserved phenylalanine or tryptophan normally closing the CDR3 is absent here, so this likely arose from a read error. The chain joins TRBV6-2 or TRBV6-3 to TRBJ2-7; 13 positions agree with TRBD2. V was clipped by 5 bases and J by 7 bases; unmatched bases: 14. The V gene's germline CDR1 is MNHEY and CDR2 SVGEGT. The CDR3 consists of 17 residues. The CDR3, as DNA: TGTGCCAGCAGTCACCGGTACAGGACTAGCGGGAGCCATGAGCAGTACATC. Its translation is CASSHRYRTSGSHEQYI.

In its sample, this clonotype was seen many times. This chain connects TRBV10-2 to TRBJ2-2; 9 bases are shared with TRBD2. The CDR3 is 18 residues long. CDR1 WSHSY and CDR2 SAAADI come from the germline V gene. V shed 2 bases and J 0 bases; nucleotides not matched to a gene: 7. The DNA of the CDR3 is TGCGCCAGCAGTGAGAATAAGGCGGGAGGGACGAACACCGGGGAGCTGTTTTTT. Its translation: CASSENKAGGTNTGELFF.

About this clonotype itself: A much larger clone is a single base away; this may be a read error. The genes are TRBV5-1 and TRBJ1-5, with D perhaps TRBD1 (6 bases). The J call is in doubt because the DNA end fits TRBJ2-3 better. CDR3 length: 15 residues. Germline V lookup: CDR1 SGHRS, CDR2 YFSETQ. This chain's CDR3 is CASSLIAGEGQPQYF. The CDR3 nucleotides read TGCGCCAGCAGCTTGATAGCAGGGGAAGGACAGCCCCAGTATTTT.

This clonotype was detected many times. The V and J genes are TRBV18 and TRBJ2-7, with D unresolved. This CDR3 has 11 residues. Trimming took off 5 bases at V and 0 bases at J, with 2 bases between the two ends. Germline V gene lookup returns CDR1 KGHSH and CDR2 LQKENI. CDR3 DNA sequence: TGTGCCAGCTCATTCTCCTACGAGCAGTACTTC. Amino acid sequence: CASSFSYEQYF. The whole variable domain, filled in from reference TRBV18 and TRBJ2-7, reads NAGVMQNPRHLVRRRGQEARLRCSPMKGHSHVYWYRQLPEEGLKFMVYLQKENIIDESGMPKERFSAEFPKEGPSILRIQQVVRGDSAAYFCASSFSYEQYFGPGTRLTVT.

Of note for this clonotype: Possible read error: a much larger clone is one base away. The chain has TRBV28 and TRBJ1-6; no clear D. This CDR3 is built from 14 residues. Germline CDR1 and CDR2: MDHEN and SYDVKM. Trimming removed 3 bases from V and 10 bases from J, with 13 bases in between. DNA for the CDR3: TGTGCCAGCAGTTTCTTCGTGGGAAGATCACCCCTCCACTTT. Its protein is CASSFFVGRSPLHF.

On this clonotype itself: Given the absence of the conserved phenylalanine or tryptophan at the CDR3 end, a read error is likely. This rearrangement joins TRBV24-1 to TRBJ2-3; 8 positions match TRBD2. This CDR3 contains 15 residues. CDR1 and CDR2 (germline): KGHDR, SFDVKD. CDR3 DNA: TGTGTCACCGGGAGGAGCGGGAGTTATGAAGATACGCAGTATCTT. Translated, it gives CVTGRSGSYEDTQYL.

This clonotype has at least ten counts. This sequence joins TRBV4-2 and TRBJ2-2; 10 bases are a match to TRBD2. Germline CDR1 LGHNA, CDR2 YNFKEQ. This CDR3 spans 17 amino acids. V gave up 3 bases and J gave up 2 bases; unmatched junction bases: 6. CDR3 sequence reads: CASSQELAGDNTGELFF. The DNA for the CDR3 is TGTGCCAGCAGCCAGGAGCTAGCGGGGGATAACACCGGGGAGCTGTTTTTT.

To note about this clonotype: One junction end disagrees with the germline gene, perhaps due to a read error. The rearrangement links TRBV10-1 to TRBJ2-7; 8 bases are a match to TRBD1. Germline CDR1 reads WNHNN; CDR2 reads SYGVQD (reference sequence). CDR3 length equals 15 residues. The chain's CDR3 is CSSSDNRDRTNEQYF. The CDR3 region has the DNA TGCAGCAGCAGCGATAACCGGGACAGGACCAACGAGCAGTACTTT.

This clonotype showed up just once. Lacking the conserved final phenylalanine or tryptophan, this CDR3 likely reflects a read error. J is TRBJ2-5 and V is TRBV10-3; D uncertain. The CDR3 length is 12 residues. CDR1 ENHRY and CDR2 SYGVKD come from the germline V gene. The CDR3 protein is CATSEIRETQYS. The CDR3 DNA reads TGTGCCACCAGTGAGATCAGGGAGACCCAGTACTCC.

This clonotype appeared once. One junction end does not reproduce the germline sequence, and a read error may be involved. The chain has TRBV20-1 and TRBJ2-3, with unresolved D. Germline V CDR1 and CDR2: DFQATT, SNEGSKA (reference sequence). The CDR3 has 12 amino acids. In DNA, the CDR3 is TGCAGTGCTCGTTACCCCACAGATGCGCAGTATTTT. The encoded protein is CSARYPTDAQYF.

The table lists this clonotype with a few counts. The V and J genes are TRBV20-1 and TRBJ2-1; the match to TRBD2 covers 12 bases. The trim removed 0 bases at V and 12 bases at J, leaving 9 bases unmatched. The CDR3 length is 15 residues. CDR1 and CDR2 from the germline V gene are DFQATT and SNEGSKA (reference sequence). The CDR3 here is CSARDYATSGSGQFF. The DNA for the CDR3 is TGCAGTGCTAGAGATTACGCGACTAGCGGGAGTGGGCAGTTCTTC.

The chain employs TRBV12-3 or TRBV12-4 and TRBJ2-1; unclear D gene. The CDR3 has 15 residues. With 1 base removed from V and 2 bases from J, the gap between germline ends came to 9 bases. CDR3 protein: CASSLDLSTYNEQFF. CDR3 in DNA: TGTGCCAGCAGTTTAGATCTATCTACCTACAATGAGCAGTTCTTC.

Regarding this clonotype: The conserved final phenylalanine or tryptophan is absent from the CDR3, which likely points to a read error. The chain employs TRBV6-1 and TRBJ1-2, with TRBD1 as a possible D gene (5 bases). The CDR3 spans 13 residues. The V gene's germline CDR1 is MNHNS and CDR2 SASEGT. The chain's CDR3 is CVSRARPYYGYTL. The CDR3 region has the DNA TGTGTCAGCAGGGCCAGGCCCTACTATGGCTACACCCTC.

This clonotype has at least ten counts. The rearrangement links TRBV30 to TRBJ1-5; D gene unclear. V was cut by 3 bases and J by 0 bases, with 9 bases left in between. CDR1 is GTSNPN and CDR2 is SVGIG in the germline V gene (reference sequence). The CDR3 has 14 amino acids. CDR3 in amino acids: CAWSPWGSNQPQHF. CDR3 nucleotide sequence: TGTGCCTGGAGCCCCTGGGGTAGCAATCAGCCCCAGCATTTT.